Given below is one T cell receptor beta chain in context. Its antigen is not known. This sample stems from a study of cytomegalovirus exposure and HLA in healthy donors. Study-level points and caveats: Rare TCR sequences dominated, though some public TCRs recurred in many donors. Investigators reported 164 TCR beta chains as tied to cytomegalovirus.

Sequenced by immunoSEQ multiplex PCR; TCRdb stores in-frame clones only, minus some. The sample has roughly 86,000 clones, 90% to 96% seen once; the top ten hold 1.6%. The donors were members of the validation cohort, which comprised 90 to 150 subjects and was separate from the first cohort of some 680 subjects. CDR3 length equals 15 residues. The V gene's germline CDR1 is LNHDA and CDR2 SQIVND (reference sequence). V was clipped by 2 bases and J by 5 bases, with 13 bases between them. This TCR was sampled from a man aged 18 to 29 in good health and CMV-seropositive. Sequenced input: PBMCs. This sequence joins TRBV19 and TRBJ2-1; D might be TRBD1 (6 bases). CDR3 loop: CASSITGLGNNEQFF. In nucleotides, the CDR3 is TGTGCCAGTAGTATAACAGGGTTGGGGAACAATGAGCAGTTCTTC.